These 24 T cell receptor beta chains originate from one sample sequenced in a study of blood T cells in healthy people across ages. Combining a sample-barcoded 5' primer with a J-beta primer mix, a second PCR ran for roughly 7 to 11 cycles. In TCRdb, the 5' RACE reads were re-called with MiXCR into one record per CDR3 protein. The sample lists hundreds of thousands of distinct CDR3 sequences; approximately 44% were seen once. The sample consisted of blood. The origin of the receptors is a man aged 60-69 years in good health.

CDR3 amino acids: CASSLQGNGSPLHF. CDR3 bases: TGTGCCAGCAGCTTACAGGGGAACGGGTCACCCCTCCACTTT. J is TRBJ1-6 and V is TRBV7-2; perhaps TRBD1 as D (6 bases). The CDR3 loop spans 14 amino acids. Germline CDR1 reads SGHTA; CDR2 reads FQGNSA. Trimming took off 2 bases at V and 10 bases at J, with 12 bases between the two ends.

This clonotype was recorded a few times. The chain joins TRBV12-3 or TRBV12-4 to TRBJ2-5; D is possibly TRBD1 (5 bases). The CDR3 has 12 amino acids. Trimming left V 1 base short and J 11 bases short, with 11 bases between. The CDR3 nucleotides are TGTGCCAGCAGTTTAGGCAGGGATGAGCAGTACTTC. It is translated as CASSLGRDEQYF.

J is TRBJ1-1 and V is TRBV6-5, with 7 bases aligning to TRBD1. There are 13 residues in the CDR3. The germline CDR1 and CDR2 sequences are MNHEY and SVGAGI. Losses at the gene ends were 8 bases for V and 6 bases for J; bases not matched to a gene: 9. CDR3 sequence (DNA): TGTGCCAGCGGCTCTGCCAGGGGGTCTGAAGCTTTCTTT. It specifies CASGSARGSEAFF.

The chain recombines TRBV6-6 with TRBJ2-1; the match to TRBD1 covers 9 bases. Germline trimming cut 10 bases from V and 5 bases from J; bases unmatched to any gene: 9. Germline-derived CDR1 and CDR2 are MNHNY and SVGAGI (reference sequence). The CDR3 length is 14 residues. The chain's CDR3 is CATSRDRVDNEQFF. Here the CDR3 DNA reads TGTGCCACCTCACGGGACAGGGTTGACAATGAGCAGTTCTTC.

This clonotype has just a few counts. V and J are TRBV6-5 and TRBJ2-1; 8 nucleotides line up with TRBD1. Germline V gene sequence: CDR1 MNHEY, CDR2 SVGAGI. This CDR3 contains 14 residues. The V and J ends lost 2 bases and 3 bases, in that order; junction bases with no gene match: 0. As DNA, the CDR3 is TGTGCCAGCAGTTACGGGACAGGCTACAATGAGCAGTTCTTC. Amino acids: CASSYGTGYNEQFF.

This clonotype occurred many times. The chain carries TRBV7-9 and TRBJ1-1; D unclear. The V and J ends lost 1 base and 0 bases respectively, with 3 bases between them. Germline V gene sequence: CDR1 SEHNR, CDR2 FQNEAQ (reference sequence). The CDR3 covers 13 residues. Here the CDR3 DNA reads TGTGCCAGCAGCTTAGAGGTGAACACTGAAGCTTTCTTT. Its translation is CASSLEVNTEAFF.

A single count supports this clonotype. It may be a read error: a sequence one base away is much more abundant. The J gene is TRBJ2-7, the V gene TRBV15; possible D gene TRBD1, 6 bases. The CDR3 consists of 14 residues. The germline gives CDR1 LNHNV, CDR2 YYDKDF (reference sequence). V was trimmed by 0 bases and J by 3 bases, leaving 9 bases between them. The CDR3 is CATSRDYRDYEQYF. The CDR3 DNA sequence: TGTGCCACCAGCAGAGACTACAGGGACTACGAGCAGTACTTC. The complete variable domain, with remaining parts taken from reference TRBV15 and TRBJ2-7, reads DAMVIQNPRYQVTQFGKPVTLSCSQTLNHNVMYWYQQKSSQAPKLLFHYYDKDFNNEADTPDNFQSRRPNTSFCFLDIRSPGLGDTAMYLCATSRDYRDYEQYFGPGTRLTVT.

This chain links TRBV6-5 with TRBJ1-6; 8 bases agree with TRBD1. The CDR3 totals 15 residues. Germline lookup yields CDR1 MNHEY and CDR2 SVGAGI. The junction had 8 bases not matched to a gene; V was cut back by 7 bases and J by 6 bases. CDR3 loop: CASTFGQGLNSPLHF. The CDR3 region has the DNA TGTGCCAGCACCTTCGGACAGGGACTTAATTCACCCCTCCACTTT.

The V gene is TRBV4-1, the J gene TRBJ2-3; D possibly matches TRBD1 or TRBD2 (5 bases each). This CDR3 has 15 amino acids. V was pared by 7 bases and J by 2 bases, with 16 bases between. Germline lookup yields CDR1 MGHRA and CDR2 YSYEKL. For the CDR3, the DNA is TGCGCCAGCAAGGCCCGGGACCAGAACACAGATACGCAGTATTTT. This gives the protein CASKARDQNTDTQYF.

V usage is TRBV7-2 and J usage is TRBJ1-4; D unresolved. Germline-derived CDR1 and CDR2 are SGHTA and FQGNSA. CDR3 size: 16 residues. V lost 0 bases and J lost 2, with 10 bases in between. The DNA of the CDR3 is TGTGCCAGCAGCTTAGCTCCGTGGGTCACTAATGAAAAACTGTTTTTT. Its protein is CASSLAPWVTNEKLFF.

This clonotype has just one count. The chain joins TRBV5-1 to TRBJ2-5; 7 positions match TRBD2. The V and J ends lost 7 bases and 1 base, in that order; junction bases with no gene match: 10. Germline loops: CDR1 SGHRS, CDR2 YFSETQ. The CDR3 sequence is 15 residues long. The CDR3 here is CASGNKGTIQETQYF. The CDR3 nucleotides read TGCGCCAGCGGGAACAAAGGGACTATCCAAGAGACCCAGTACTTC.

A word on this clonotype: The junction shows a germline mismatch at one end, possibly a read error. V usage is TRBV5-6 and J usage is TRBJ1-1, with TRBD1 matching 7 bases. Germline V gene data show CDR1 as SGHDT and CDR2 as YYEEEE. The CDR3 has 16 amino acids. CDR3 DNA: TGCGCCAGCAGCTTGGAAACGGGACAGTCGAGCACTGAAGCTTTCTTT. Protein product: CASSLETGQSSTEAFF.

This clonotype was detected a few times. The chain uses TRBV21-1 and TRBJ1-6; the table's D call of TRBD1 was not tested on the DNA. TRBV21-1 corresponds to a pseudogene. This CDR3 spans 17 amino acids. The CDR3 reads CASSKNPRATGNSPLHF. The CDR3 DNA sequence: TGTGCCAGCAGCAAAAACCCCCGGGCCACGGGGAATTCACCCCTCCACTTT.

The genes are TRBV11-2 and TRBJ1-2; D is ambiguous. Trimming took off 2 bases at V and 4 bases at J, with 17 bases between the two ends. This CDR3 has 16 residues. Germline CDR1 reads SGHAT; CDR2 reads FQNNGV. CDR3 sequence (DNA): TGTGCCAGCAGCTTAACCCCGGGGAGGAGCAGCTATGGCTACACCTTC. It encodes CASSLTPGRSSYGYTF.

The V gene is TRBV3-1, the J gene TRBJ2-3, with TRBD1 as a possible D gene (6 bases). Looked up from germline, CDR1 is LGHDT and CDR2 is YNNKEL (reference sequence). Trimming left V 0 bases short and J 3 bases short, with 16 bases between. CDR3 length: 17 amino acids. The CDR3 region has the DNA TGTGCCAGCAGCCAAGATCCGGCAGGGGTAGGAACAGATACGCAGTATTTT. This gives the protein CASSQDPAGVGTDTQYF.

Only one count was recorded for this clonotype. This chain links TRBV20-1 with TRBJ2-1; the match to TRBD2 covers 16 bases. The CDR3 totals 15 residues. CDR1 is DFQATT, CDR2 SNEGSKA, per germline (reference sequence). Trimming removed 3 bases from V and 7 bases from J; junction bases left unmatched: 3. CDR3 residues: CSARGTSGGANEQFF. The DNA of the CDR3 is TGCAGTGCTAGGGGGACTAGCGGGGGGGCAAATGAGCAGTTCTTC.

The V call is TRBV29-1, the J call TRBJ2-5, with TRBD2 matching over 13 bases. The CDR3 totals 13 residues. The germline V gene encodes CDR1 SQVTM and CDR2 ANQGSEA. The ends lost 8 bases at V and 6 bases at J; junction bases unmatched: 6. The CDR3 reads CSMGTSGVQTQYF. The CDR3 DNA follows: TGCAGCATGGGGACTAGCGGGGTACAGACCCAGTACTTC.

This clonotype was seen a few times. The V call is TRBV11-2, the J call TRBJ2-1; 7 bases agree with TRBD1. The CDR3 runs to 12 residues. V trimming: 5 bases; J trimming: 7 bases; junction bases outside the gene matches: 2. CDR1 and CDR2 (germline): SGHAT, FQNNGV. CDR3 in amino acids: CASSQTGNEQFF. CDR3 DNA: TGTGCCAGCAGCCAGACAGGGAATGAGCAGTTCTTC.

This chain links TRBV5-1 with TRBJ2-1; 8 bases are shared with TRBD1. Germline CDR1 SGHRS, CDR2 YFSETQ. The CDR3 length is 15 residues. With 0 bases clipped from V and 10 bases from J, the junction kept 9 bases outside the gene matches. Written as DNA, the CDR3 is TGCGCCAGCAGCTTGGATGGCAGGGGGCATTACGAGCAGTTCTTC. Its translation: CASSLDGRGHYEQFF.

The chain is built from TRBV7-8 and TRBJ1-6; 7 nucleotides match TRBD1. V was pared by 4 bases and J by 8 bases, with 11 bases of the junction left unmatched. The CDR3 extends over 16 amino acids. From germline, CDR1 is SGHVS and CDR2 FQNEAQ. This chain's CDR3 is CASSSPLGGRDSPLHF. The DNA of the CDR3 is TGTGCCAGCAGCTCCCCGTTAGGGGGCAGGGATTCACCCCTCCACTTT.

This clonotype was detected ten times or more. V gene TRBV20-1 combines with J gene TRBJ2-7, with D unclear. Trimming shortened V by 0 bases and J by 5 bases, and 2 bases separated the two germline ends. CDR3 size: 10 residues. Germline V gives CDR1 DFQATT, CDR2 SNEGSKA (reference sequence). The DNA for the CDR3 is TGCAGTGCTAGAGAGGACGAGCAGTACTTC. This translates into CSAREDEQYF.

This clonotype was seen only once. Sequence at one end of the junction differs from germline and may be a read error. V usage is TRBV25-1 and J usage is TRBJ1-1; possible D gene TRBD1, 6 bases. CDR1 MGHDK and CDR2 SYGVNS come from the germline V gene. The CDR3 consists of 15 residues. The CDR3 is CAGSTTGTRNTEAFF. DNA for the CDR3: TGTGCCGGCAGTACCACAGGGACCCGGAACACTGAAGCTTTCTTT.

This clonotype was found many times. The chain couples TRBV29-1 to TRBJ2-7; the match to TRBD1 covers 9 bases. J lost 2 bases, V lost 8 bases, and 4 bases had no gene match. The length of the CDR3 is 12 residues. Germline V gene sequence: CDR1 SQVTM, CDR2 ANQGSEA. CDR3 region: CSLRDRAYEQYF. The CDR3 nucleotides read TGCAGCCTCCGGGACAGGGCCTACGAGCAGTACTTC.

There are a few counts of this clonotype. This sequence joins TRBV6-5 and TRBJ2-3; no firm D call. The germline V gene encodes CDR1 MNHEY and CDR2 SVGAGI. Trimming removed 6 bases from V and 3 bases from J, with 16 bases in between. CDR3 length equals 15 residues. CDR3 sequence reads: CASRLAGPGTDTQYF. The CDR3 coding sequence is TGTGCCAGCAGATTGGCAGGTCCCGGAACAGATACGCAGTATTTT.